The 13 T cell receptor beta chains reported below all come from one sample, sequenced in a study of CD8+CD57+ T cells in acquired aplastic anemia. Profiling that covered TCR beta VDJ and CDR3 relied on genomic DNA as its template. TCRdb reanalysed the reads using MiXCR and keeps one entry per CDR3 protein. Of about 180,000 distinct CDR3 sequences in the sample, approximately 46% are singletons; the top ten hold around 2.7%. Sequences were obtained from sorted CD4+, CD8+, or CD8+CD57+ T cells (not recorded which) from PBMCs. The receptors stem from a human donor in good health.

This clonotype was seen only a few times. The chain uses TRBV18 and TRBJ2-3, with D tentatively TRBD2 (5 bases). The CDR3 length is 11 residues. Between the trimmed V and J ends, which lost 8 bases and 5 bases, there was a span of 8 bases. CDR1 and CDR2 from the germline V gene are KGHSH and LQKENI. CDR3 sequence (DNA): TGTGCCAGCGAGGCGGGAGATACGCAGTATTTT. The encoded protein is CASEAGDTQYF.

The V gene is TRBV25-1, the J gene TRBJ1-6; D is unclear. Germline values: CDR1 MGHDK, CDR2 SYGVNS. V lost 0 bases and J 0 bases, leaving 6 bases between the germline ends. This CDR3 has 16 residues. The CDR3 region has the DNA TGTGCCAGCAGTGAATATCGGGGCTCCTATAATTCACCCCTCCACTTT. This codes for CASSEYRGSYNSPLHF. The variable domain in full, with the rest retrieved from reference TRBV25-1 and TRBJ1-6, is EADIYQTPRYLVIGTGKKITLECSQTMGHDKMYWYQQDPGMELHLIHYSYGVNSTEKGDLSSESTVSRIRTEHFPLTLESARPSHTSQYLCASSEYRGSYNSPLHFGNGTRLTVT.

This clonotype occurred a few times. A read error may explain this, as a much larger clone is one base away. The chain carries TRBV25-1 and TRBJ2-1, with TRBD2 matching 9 bases. Germline CDR1 MGHDK, CDR2 SYGVNS. The CDR3 extends over 15 amino acids. For the CDR3, the DNA is TGTGCCAGCAGTATCGGACTAGCGCAGAACAATGAGCTGTTCTTC. It encodes CASSIGLAQNNELFF.

The chain carries TRBV28 and TRBJ2-2; 7 nucleotides match TRBD2. This CDR3 comprises 12 residues. Unmatched junction bases numbered 7, after V lost 10 bases and J lost 8 bases. Germline V lookup: CDR1 MDHEN, CDR2 SYDVKM. CDR3 sequence: CAIREAPGELFF. CDR3 coding DNA: TGTGCCATCCGGGAGGCCCCTGGGGAGCTGTTTTTT.

This clonotype was seen a few times. The chain joins TRBV7-2 to TRBJ2-5, with D unresolved. Germline CDR1 SGHTA, CDR2 FQGNSA. The CDR3 has 10 amino acids. The V end lost 1 base, the J end lost 7 bases, and 1 base lay between the germline ends. CDR3 protein: CASSLGTQYF. CDR3 nucleotides: TGTGCCAGCAGCTTAGGGACCCAGTACTTC.

This clonotype was counted many times. The gene calls are TRBV20-1 and TRBJ2-3, with 8 bases aligning to TRBD2. The CDR3 is 12 residues long. With V trimmed by 6 bases and J by 6 bases, 5 bases remained unmatched. Germline V gene lookup returns CDR1 DFQATT and CDR2 SNEGSKA (reference sequence). The CDR3 bases are TGCAGTGCGAGCGGGAGTTCCGATACGCAGTATTTT. It encodes CSASGSSDTQYF.

This clonotype has ten or more counts. The V call is TRBV3-1, the J call TRBJ2-7; D gene ambiguous. The CDR3 runs 14 residues. V shed 3 bases and J shed 6 bases, with 15 bases lying between them. Looked up from germline, CDR1 is LGHDT and CDR2 is YNNKEL (reference sequence). The CDR3 region has the DNA TGTGCCAGCAGCCAGCTGGGCAGATCTTCCGAGCAGTACTTC. It translates to CASSQLGRSSEQYF.

This clonotype has at least ten counts. The chain employs TRBV9 and TRBJ2-3; no definite D call. From germline, CDR1 is SGDLS and CDR2 YYNGEE. The CDR3 extends over 14 amino acids. Trimming shortened V by 0 bases and J by 1 base, and 6 bases separated the two germline ends. CDR3: CASSVAPGTDTQYF. CDR3 sequence (DNA): TGTGCCAGCAGCGTAGCTCCTGGCACAGATACGCAGTATTTT.

The chain couples TRBV19 to TRBJ2-3; 9 bases fit TRBD1. The CDR3 runs 15 residues. Germline V gene sequence: CDR1 LNHDA, CDR2 SQIVND (reference sequence). V was clipped by 7 bases and J by 2 bases; unmatched bases: 7. This chain's CDR3 is CASTSGQGHTDTQYF. As DNA, the CDR3 is TGTGCCAGTACCTCGGGACAGGGCCACACAGATACGCAGTATTTT. The full variable domain, completed using reference TRBV19 and TRBJ2-3, is DGGITQSPKYLFRKEGQNVTLSCEQNLNHDAMYWYRQDPGQGLRLIYYSQIVNDFQKGDIAEGYSVSREKKESFPLTVTSAQKNPTAFYLCASTSGQGHTDTQYFGPGTRLTVL.

This clonotype has a single count. V is TRBV7-3 and J is TRBJ2-5, with 7 bases lining up with TRBD2. This CDR3 comprises 16 residues. The V segment lost 5 bases and the J segment 1 base; nucleotides outside the gene matches: 10. Germline V gene data show CDR1 as SGHTA and CDR2 as FQGTGA. The CDR3 bases are TGTGCCAGCAGCCCCGGTGGCGGGAGAGTCCAAGAGACCCAGTACTTC. Its protein is CASSPGGGRVQETQYF.

The CDR3 bases are TGTGCCATCCAGGGTGGATCCACAGATACGCAGTATTTT. Amino acid sequence: CAIQGGSTDTQYF. The chain uses TRBV10-3 and TRBJ2-3; a weak D match, TRBD1 (5 bases). V was trimmed by 8 bases and J by 2 bases, leaving 11 bases between them. Germline V gene sequence: CDR1 ENHRY, CDR2 SYGVKD. This CDR3 has 13 amino acids.

This clonotype was observed at least ten times. This chain joins TRBV5-4 and TRBJ2-2, with D perhaps TRBD1 (6 bases). The CDR3 has 15 residues. The germline V gene encodes CDR1 SGHNT and CDR2 YYREEE (reference sequence). V lost 0 bases, J lost 7 bases, and 13 bases lay in between. CDR3 in amino acids: CASSLDPGVDGELFF. The CDR3 nucleotides read TGTGCCAGCAGCTTGGATCCAGGGGTGGACGGGGAGCTGTTTTTT.

The V gene is TRBV29-1, the J gene TRBJ2-7, with TRBD1 matching over 8 bases. Trimming at V came to 7 bases and at J to 11 bases, leaving 16 bases not matched to a gene. The germline CDR1 and CDR2 sequences are SQVTM and ANQGSEA. There are 13 residues in the CDR3. This CDR3 reads CSAPGGRFPQEYF. Here the CDR3 DNA reads TGCAGCGCTCCAGGGGGCAGGTTCCCTCAGGAGTACTTC.